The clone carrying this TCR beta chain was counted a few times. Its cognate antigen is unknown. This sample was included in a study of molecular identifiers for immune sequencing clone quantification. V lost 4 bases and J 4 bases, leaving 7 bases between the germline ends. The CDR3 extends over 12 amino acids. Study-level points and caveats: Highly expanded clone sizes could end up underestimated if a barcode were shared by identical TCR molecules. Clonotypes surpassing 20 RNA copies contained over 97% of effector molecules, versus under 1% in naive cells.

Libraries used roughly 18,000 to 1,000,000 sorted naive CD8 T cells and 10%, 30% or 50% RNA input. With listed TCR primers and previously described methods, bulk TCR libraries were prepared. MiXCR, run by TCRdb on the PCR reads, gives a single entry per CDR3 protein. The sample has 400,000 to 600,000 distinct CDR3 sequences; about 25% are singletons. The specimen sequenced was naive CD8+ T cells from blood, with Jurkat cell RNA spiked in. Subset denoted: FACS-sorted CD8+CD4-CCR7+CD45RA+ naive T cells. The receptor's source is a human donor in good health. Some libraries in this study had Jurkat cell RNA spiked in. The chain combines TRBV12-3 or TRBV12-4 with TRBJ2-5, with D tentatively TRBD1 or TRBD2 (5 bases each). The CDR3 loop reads CASSWDRETQYF. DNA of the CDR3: TGTGCCAGCAGTTGGGACCGAGAGACCCAGTACTTC.